This T cell receptor (beta chain) is from a study of blood T cell dynamics during melanoma immunotherapy. Turning to the study itself: Patients with metastatic melanoma got pembrolizumab or nivolumab-ipilimumab as first-line care.

Clones were sequenced by immunoSEQ multiplex PCR, and TCRdb holds only the in-frame ones, with some missing. Of about 9,700 clones listed, 85% to 90% are singletons. CDR1 is MDHEN, CDR2 SYDVKM, per germline. The CDR3 sequence is 13 residues long. Trimming removed 6 bases from V and 7 bases from J, with 15 bases in between. As to time point: pre-treatment baseline. This rearrangement joins TRBV28 to TRBJ1-2; D gene unclear. The clonotype originates from a human donor with melanoma. Material: blood, obtained from a patient treated with checkpoint blockade. This CDR3 is CASRASVAGGYTF. CDR3 sequence (DNA): TGTGCCAGCAGGGCGTCTGTTGCAGGTGGCTACACCTTC.